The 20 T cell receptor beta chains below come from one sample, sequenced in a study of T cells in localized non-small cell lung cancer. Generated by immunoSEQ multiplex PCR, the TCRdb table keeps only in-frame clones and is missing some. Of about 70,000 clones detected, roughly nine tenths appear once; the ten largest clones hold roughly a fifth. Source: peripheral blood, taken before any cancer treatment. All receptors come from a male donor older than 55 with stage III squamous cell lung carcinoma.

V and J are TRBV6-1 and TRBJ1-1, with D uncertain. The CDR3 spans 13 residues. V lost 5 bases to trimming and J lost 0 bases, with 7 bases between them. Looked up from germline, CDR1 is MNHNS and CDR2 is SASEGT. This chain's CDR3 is CASSRAVNTEAFF. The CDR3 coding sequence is TGTGCCAGCAGTAGGGCGGTGAACACTGAAGCTTTCTTT.

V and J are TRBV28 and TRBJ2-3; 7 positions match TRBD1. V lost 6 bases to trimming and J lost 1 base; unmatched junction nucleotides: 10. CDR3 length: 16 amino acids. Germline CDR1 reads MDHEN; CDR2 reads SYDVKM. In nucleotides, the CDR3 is TGTGCCAGCAGCCTCCTTCGACAGGGTGGCACAGATACGCAGTATTTT. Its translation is CASSLLRQGGTDTQYF. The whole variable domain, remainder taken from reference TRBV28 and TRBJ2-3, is DVKVTQSSRYLVKRTGEKVFLECVQDMDHENMFWYRQDPGLGLRLIYFSYDVKMKEKGDIPEGYSVSREKKERFSLILESASTNQTSMYLCASSLLRQGGTDTQYFGPGTRLTVL.

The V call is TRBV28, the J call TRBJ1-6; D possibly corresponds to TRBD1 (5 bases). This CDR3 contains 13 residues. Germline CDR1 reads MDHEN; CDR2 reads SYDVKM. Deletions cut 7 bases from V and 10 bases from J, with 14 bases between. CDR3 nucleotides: TGTGCCAGCATGCCAGGGCCGGGGTCACCCCTCCACTTT. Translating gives CASMPGPGSPLHF. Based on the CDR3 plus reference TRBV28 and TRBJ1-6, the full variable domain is DVKVTQSSRYLVKRTGEKVFLECVQDMDHENMFWYRQDPGLGLRLIYFSYDVKMKEKGDIPEGYSVSREKKERFSLILESASTNQTSMYLCASMPGPGSPLHFGNGTRLTVT.

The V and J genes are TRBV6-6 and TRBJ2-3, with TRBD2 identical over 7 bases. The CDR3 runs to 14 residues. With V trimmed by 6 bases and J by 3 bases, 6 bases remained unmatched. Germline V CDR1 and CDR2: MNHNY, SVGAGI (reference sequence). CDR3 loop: CASRSGVRTDTQYF. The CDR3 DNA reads TGTGCCAGCAGGAGCGGGGTGAGGACAGATACGCAGTATTTT.

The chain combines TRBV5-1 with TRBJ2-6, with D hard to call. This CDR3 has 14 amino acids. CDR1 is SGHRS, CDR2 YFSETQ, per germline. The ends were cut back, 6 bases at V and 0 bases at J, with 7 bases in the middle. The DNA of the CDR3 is TGCGCCAGCACCAGCAACTCTGGGGCCAACGTCCTGACTTTC. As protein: CASTSNSGANVLTF.

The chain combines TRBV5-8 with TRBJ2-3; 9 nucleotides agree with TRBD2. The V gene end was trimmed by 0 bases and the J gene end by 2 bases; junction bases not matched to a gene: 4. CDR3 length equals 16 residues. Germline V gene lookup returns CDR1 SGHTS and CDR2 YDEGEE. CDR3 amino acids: CASSLGTSEYTDTQYF. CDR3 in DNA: TGTGCCAGCAGCTTGGGGACTAGCGAGTACACAGATACGCAGTATTTT. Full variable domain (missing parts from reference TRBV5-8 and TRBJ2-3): EAGVTQSPTHLIKTRGQQATLRCSPISGHTSVYWYQQALGLGLQFLLWYDEGEERNRGNFPPRFSGRQFPNYSSELNVNALELEDSALYLCASSLGTSEYTDTQYFGPGTRLTVL.

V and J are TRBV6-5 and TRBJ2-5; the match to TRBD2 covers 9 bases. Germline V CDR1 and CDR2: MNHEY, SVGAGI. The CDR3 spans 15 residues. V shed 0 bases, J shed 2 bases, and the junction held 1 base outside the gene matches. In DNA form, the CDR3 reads TGTGCCAGCAGTTACTCTAGCGGGGGACAAGAGACCCAGTACTTC. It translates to CASSYSSGGQETQYF.

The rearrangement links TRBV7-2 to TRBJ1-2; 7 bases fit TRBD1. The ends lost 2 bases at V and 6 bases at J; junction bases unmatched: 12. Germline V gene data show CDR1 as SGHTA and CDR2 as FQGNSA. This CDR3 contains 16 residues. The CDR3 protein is CASSLSLGRGRNGYTF. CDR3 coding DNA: TGTGCCAGCAGCTTAAGCCTAGGCAGGGGGAGAAATGGCTACACCTTC.

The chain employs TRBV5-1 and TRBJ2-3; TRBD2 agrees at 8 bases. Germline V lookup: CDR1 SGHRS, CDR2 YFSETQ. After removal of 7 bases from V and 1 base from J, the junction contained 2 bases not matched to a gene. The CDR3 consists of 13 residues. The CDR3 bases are TGCGCCAGCGCCGGGAGGGGCACAGATACGCAGTATTTT. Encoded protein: CASAGRGTDTQYF. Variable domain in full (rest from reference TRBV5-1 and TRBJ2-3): KAGVTQTPRYLIKTRGQQVTLSCSPISGHRSVSWYQQTPGQGLQFLFEYFSETQRNKGNFPGRFSGRQFSNSRSEMNVSTLELGDSALYLCASAGRGTDTQYFGPGTRLTVL.

CDR3 loop: CASSDRGSTDTQYF. The CDR3 DNA follows: TGTGCCAGCTCAGACAGGGGTAGCACAGATACGCAGTATTTT. This rearrangement joins TRBV18 to TRBJ2-3; 8 nucleotides match TRBD1. V lost 5 bases and J lost 0; bases outside the gene matches: 1. The CDR3 covers 14 residues. The germline V gene has CDR1 KGHSH and CDR2 LQKENI.

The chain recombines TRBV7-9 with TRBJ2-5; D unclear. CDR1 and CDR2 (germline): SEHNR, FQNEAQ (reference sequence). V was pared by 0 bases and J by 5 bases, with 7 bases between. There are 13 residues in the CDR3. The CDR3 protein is CASSLAQEETQYF. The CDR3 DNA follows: TGTGCCAGCAGCTTAGCGCAGGAGGAGACCCAGTACTTC.

The DNA for the CDR3 is TGTGCCAGCAGCCCCGGGACAGGCTATCAGCCCCAGCATTTT. Translating it yields CASSPGTGYQPQHF. This chain joins TRBV7-2 and TRBJ1-5, with 8 bases identical to TRBD1. The V gene end was trimmed by 5 bases and the J gene end by 5 bases; junction bases not matched to a gene: 5. The germline V gene has CDR1 SGHTA and CDR2 FQGNSA. The CDR3 covers 14 residues.

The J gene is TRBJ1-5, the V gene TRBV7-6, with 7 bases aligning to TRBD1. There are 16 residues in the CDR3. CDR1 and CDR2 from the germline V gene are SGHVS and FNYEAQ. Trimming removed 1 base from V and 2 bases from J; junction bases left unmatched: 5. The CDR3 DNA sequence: TGTGCCAGCAGCTTAGGCCTCGGGACAGGCAATCAGCCCCAGCATTTT. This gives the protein CASSLGLGTGNQPQHF.

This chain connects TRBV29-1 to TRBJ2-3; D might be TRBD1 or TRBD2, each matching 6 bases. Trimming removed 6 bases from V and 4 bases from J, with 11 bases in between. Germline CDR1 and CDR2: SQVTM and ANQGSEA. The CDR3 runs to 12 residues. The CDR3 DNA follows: TGCAGCGTGGGGGGCTTTGCAGATACGCAGTATTTT. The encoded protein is CSVGGFADTQYF.

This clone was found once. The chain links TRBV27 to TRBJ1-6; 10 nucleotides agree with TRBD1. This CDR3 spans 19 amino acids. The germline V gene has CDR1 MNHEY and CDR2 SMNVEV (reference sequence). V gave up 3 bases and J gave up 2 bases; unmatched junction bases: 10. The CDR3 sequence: CASSFRQGARITYNSPLHF. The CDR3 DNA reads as TGTGCCAGCAGTTTTAGACAGGGGGCAAGAATAACCTATAATTCACCCCTCCACTTT.

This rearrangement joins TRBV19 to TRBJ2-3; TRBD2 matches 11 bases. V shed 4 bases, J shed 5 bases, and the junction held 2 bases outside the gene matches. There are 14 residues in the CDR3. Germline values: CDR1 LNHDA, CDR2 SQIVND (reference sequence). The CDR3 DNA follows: TGTGCCAGTAGTACTAGCGGGGGGATAGATACGCAGTATTTT. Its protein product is CASSTSGGIDTQYF.

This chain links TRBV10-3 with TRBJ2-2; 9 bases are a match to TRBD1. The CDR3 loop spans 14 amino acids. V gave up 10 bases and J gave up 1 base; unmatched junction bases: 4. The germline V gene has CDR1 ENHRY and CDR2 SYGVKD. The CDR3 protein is CATRGQGNTGELFF. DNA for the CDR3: TGTGCCACCAGGGGACAGGGGAACACCGGGGAGCTGTTTTTT.

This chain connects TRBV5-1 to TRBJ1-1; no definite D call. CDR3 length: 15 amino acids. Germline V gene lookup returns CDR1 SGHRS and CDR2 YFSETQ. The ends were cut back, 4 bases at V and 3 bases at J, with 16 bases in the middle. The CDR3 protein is CASSPRGMRDTEAFF. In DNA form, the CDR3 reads TGCGCCAGCAGCCCCAGAGGGATGCGGGACACTGAAGCTTTCTTT. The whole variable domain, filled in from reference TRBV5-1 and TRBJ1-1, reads KAGVTQTPRYLIKTRGQQVTLSCSPISGHRSVSWYQQTPGQGLQFLFEYFSETQRNKGNFPGRFSGRQFSNSRSEMNVSTLELGDSALYLCASSPRGMRDTEAFFGQGTRLTVV.

The CDR3 here is CASSEYGSGPQHF. CDR3 in DNA: TGTGCCAGCAGTGAATACGGGTCGGGGCCCCAGCATTTT. The chain recombines TRBV25-1 with TRBJ1-5, with D unclear. Germline V CDR1 and CDR2: MGHDK, SYGVNS. The CDR3 loop spans 13 amino acids. V was cut by 0 bases and J by 9 bases, with 9 bases left in between.

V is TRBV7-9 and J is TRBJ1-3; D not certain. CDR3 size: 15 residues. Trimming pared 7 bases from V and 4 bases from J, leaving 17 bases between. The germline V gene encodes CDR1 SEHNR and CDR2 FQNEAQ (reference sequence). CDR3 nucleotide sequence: TGTGCCAGCACCCCAATGGGAGGTTCGGGAAACACCATATATTTT. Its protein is CASTPMGGSGNTIYF. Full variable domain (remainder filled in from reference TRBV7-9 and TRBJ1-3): DTGVSQNPRHKITKRGQNVTFRCDPISEHNRLYWYRQTLGQGPEFLTYFQNEAQLEKSRLLSDRFSAERPKGSFSTLEIQRTEQGDSAMYLCASTPMGGSGNTIYFGEGSWLTVV.